This TCR beta chain was profiled in a study of T cells in Graves' hyperthyroidism and ophthalmopathy. The ends were cut back, 6 bases at V and 3 bases at J, with 8 bases in the middle. Per germline, CDR1 SNHLY and CDR2 FYNNEI. The CDR3 is 13 residues long. Points on this clonotype: The antigen remains undetermined.

About 9.4 ml fresh peripheral blood yielded the PBMCs. There were TCR beta CDR3 regions amplified from RNA transcripts. The HTBI primer set was used in a first-round RT-PCR of the TCR CDR3. One entry per CDR3 protein, called by TCRdb with MiXCR from the multiplex PCR reads. The data hold 370,000 or so distinct CDR3 sequences, with 20% to 25% observed a single time. Regarding the study as a whole: Among clonotypes expanded in thyroid above 0.001, most were also found in blood. Before onset, by a median of approximately 6.8 months, the model predicted ophthalmopathy.

The receptor's source is a man between 50 and 59 years old with Graves' hyperthyroidism. The specimen was blood. The chain recombines TRBV2 with TRBJ2-2, with D hard to call. The CDR3, as DNA: TGTGCCAGCAGGTCGCAAGACACCGGGGAGCTGTTTTTT. Amino acids: CASRSQDTGELFF. Variable domain in full (rest from reference TRBV2 and TRBJ2-2): EPEVTQTPSHQVTQMGQEVILRCVPISNHLYFYWYRQILGQKVEFLVSFYNNEISEKSEIFDDQFSVERPDGSNFTLKIRSTKLEDSAMYFCASRSQDTGELFFGEGSRLTVL.